The 32 T cell receptor beta chains below all came from one sample that was sequenced in a study of blood T cell repertoires in COVID-19. Generated by immunoSEQ multiplex PCR, the TCRdb table keeps only in-frame clones and is missing some. The sample lists about 200,000 clones, approximately 80% occurring once. The sequenced sample consisted of peripheral blood. These receptors were obtained from a woman aged 80 or over with acute or convalescent COVID-19.

This clone was picked up a small number of times. The chain recombines TRBV7-2 with TRBJ2-5; TRBD2 might be the D (5 bases). CDR1 SGHTA and CDR2 FQGNSA come from the germline V gene. The CDR3 spans 16 residues. V lost 7 bases and J lost 3, with 21 bases in between. The CDR3 nucleotides read TGTGCCAGCATCGATAGCCCTAGTGCGGGCAAAGAGACCCAGTACTTC. Translation: CASIDSPSAGKETQYF.

V usage is TRBV12-3 or TRBV12-4 and J usage is TRBJ2-7; perhaps TRBD2 as D (7 bases). The CDR3 loop spans 13 amino acids. The germline V and J ends were trimmed by 6 bases and 0 bases, with 9 bases remaining between them. CDR3 bases: TGTGCCAGCAGACGGGGGGCCTCCTACGAGCAGTACTTC. Translating it yields CASRRGASYEQYF.

This chain joins TRBV12-5 and TRBJ2-7, with a tentative D call TRBD2 (5 bases). Germline V lookup: CDR1 LGHNT, CDR2 FRNRAP. Trimming took off 7 bases at V and 2 bases at J, with 6 bases between the two ends. This CDR3 is 11 amino acids long. The CDR3 here is CASAGTYEQYF. The CDR3 DNA reads TGTGCTAGTGCGGGGACCTACGAGCAGTACTTC.

The V gene is TRBV30, the J gene TRBJ1-4, with D maybe TRBD1 (5 bases). The CDR3 loop spans 15 amino acids. V lost 4 bases and J lost 2, with 14 bases in between. From germline, CDR1 is GTSNPN and CDR2 SVGIG (reference sequence). The CDR3, as DNA: TGTGCCTGGACCCCCTTGGGGGGGACTAATGAAAAACTGTTTTTT. It specifies CAWTPLGGTNEKLFF.

The chain joins TRBV9 to TRBJ1-2, with 12 bases lining up with TRBD1. V shed 4 bases and J 7 bases; nucleotides not matched to a gene: 5. Germline lookup yields CDR1 SGDLS and CDR2 YYNGEE. The CDR3 is 14 residues long. In DNA, the CDR3 is TGTGCCAGCAGCCCCGGGACAGGGGGCTCTGGCTACACCTTC. Translated, it gives CASSPGTGGSGYTF.

This chain connects TRBV18 to TRBJ1-2; 10 bases are shared with TRBD1. The CDR3 sequence is 15 residues long. The V gene's germline CDR1 is KGHSH and CDR2 LQKENI. V trimming: 3 bases; J trimming: 5 bases; junction bases outside the gene matches: 6. This CDR3 is CASSPLDRGGYGYTF. The DNA for the CDR3 is TGTGCCAGCTCACCCCTGGACAGGGGGGGATATGGCTACACCTTC.

J is TRBJ2-2 and V is TRBV5-5, with D unresolved. Trimming took off 0 bases at V and 5 bases at J, with 5 bases between the two ends. The CDR3 has 13 amino acids. Germline assignment: CDR1 SGHKS and CDR2 YYEKEE (reference sequence). This CDR3 is CASSLERTGELFF. CDR3 coding DNA: TGTGCCAGCAGCTTGGAACGGACCGGGGAGCTGTTTTTT.

CDR3 region: CASSPRTGGNTEAFF. CDR3 nucleotide sequence: TGTGCCAGTAGTCCGCGGACAGGGGGAAACACTGAAGCTTTCTTT. This chain uses TRBV19 with TRBJ1-1; 10 nucleotides align to TRBD1. The CDR3 spans 15 residues. Germline CDR1 and CDR2: LNHDA and SQIVND (reference sequence). The V and J ends lost 5 bases and 2 bases, in that order; junction bases with no gene match: 5.

This clone was seen just once. This chain connects TRBV28 to TRBJ2-7; D is unresolved. The CDR3 consists of 12 residues. V was trimmed by 5 bases and J by 3 bases, leaving 8 bases between them. CDR1 is MDHEN, CDR2 SYDVKM, per germline. CDR3 bases: TGTGCCAGCAGTGCCTACTTCTACGAGCAGTACTTC. Translating gives CASSAYFYEQYF.

Of note for this clone: Relative to the germline gene, one junction end is altered; a read error may explain this. The V call is TRBV24-1, the J call TRBJ1-2; D is unclear. This CDR3 contains 11 residues. CDR1 is KGHDR, CDR2 SFDVKD, per germline. CDR3 bases: TGTGCCACCAGTGATTTGCTGGACTGGAGGTTC. This translates into CATSDLLDWRF.

V gene TRBV19 combines with J gene TRBJ2-7; 9 positions agree with TRBD1. The CDR3 runs to 14 residues. The V gene's germline CDR1 is LNHDA and CDR2 SQIVND (reference sequence). Germline trimming cut 5 bases from V and 5 bases from J; bases unmatched to any gene: 7. The CDR3 region has the DNA TGTGCCAGTAGTCTGGGGACAGGGTTTGACGAGCAGTACTTC. It is translated as CASSLGTGFDEQYF.

As to this clone: Other DNA sequences in the sample encode the same CDR3. This chain connects TRBV3-1 (or the pseudogene TRBV3-2) to TRBJ1-4; 9 bases fit TRBD1. J gave up 7 bases and V 6 bases, and 9 bases lay outside the gene matches. This CDR3 region has 15 residues. The germline CDR1 and CDR2 sequences are LGHDT and YNNKEL (reference sequence). This chain's CDR3 is CASSPVGQGTEKLFF. CDR3 nucleotide sequence: TGTGCCAGCAGTCCCGTAGGACAGGGGACTGAAAAACTGTTTTTT.

The V and J genes are TRBV27 and TRBJ1-2; TRBD1 is a possible D gene (5 bases). CDR1 is MNHEY, CDR2 SMNVEV, per germline (reference sequence). The length of the CDR3 is 13 residues. The V gene lost 3 bases and the J gene lost 8 bases, with 13 bases spanning the gap. CDR3: CASSFDGGGGYTF. CDR3 bases: TGTGCCAGCAGTTTCGACGGGGGAGGAGGCTACACCTTC.

This chain joins TRBV11-3 and TRBJ1-2; TRBD1 matches at 7 bases. Germline V gene data show CDR1 as SGHNT and CDR2 as YENEEA. V shed 5 bases, J shed 8 bases, and the junction held 8 bases outside the gene matches. This CDR3 comprises 13 residues. Here the CDR3 reads CASSLRTGLGYTF. DNA of the CDR3: TGTGCCAGCAGCCTGCGGACAGGTTTGGGCTACACCTTC. Combining the CDR3 with reference TRBV11-3 and TRBJ1-2 gives the whole variable domain EAGVVQSPRYKIIEKKQPVAFWCNPISGHNTLYWYLQNLGQGPELLIRYENEEAVDDSQLPKDRFSAERLKGVDSTLKIQPAELGDSAVYLCASSLRTGLGYTFGSGTRLTVV.

The V call is TRBV19, the J call TRBJ1-5, with D possibly being TRBD1 (5 bases). The V gene's germline CDR1 is LNHDA and CDR2 SQIVND (reference sequence). The CDR3 extends over 17 amino acids. V shed 7 bases and J shed 5 bases, with 24 bases lying between them. CDR3 nucleotides: TGTGCCAGTAAGGGCAAGTTACCGCAGGGTAGTTATCAGCCCCAGCATTTT. This codes for CASKGKLPQGSYQPQHF.

This sequence joins TRBV6-5 and TRBJ1-2; 7 bases map to TRBD1. The CDR3 extends over 15 amino acids. Germline V gives CDR1 MNHEY, CDR2 SVGAGI. V gave up 6 bases and J gave up 5 bases; unmatched junction bases: 12. The CDR3 DNA follows: TGTGCCAGCAGAACCGGGACAGAAAAGCTTTATGGCTACACCTTC. This sequence encodes CASRTGTEKLYGYTF.

Comment on this clone: Other nucleotide sequences in the sample specify the same CDR3. This chain uses TRBV19 with TRBJ1-2; possible D gene TRBD1, 6 bases. The CDR3 totals 14 residues. Trimming cost V 5 bases and J 4 bases, with 14 bases left between them. Germline lookup yields CDR1 LNHDA and CDR2 SQIVND (reference sequence). CDR3: CASSPQAGVYGYTF. CDR3 coding DNA: TGTGCCAGTAGTCCACAGGCAGGGGTCTATGGCTACACCTTC.

The chain carries TRBV10-3 and TRBJ2-7; 7 positions match TRBD2. V lost 2 bases, J lost 6 bases, and 4 bases stayed unmatched. The CDR3 contains 13 residues. Germline lookup yields CDR1 ENHRY and CDR2 SYGVKD. CDR3 loop: CAISEGLDLEQYF. The CDR3 region has the DNA TGTGCCATCAGTGAGGGACTAGATCTCGAGCAGTACTTC.

The chain employs TRBV5-1 and TRBJ2-2, with 8 positions matching TRBD1. The ends lost 3 bases at V and 5 bases at J; junction bases unmatched: 9. From germline, CDR1 is SGHRS and CDR2 YFSETQ. The CDR3 contains 16 residues. CDR3 amino acids: CASSSNQGAHTGELFF. Written as DNA, the CDR3 is TGCGCCAGCAGCTCGAATCAGGGGGCGCATACCGGGGAGCTGTTTTTT.

This chain links TRBV20-1 with TRBJ2-7, with 11 bases identical to TRBD2. The CDR3 is 15 residues long. Trimming at V came to 3 bases and at J to 0 bases, leaving 4 bases not matched to a gene. Germline CDR1 reads DFQATT; CDR2 reads SNEGSKA (reference sequence). CDR3 nucleotides: TGCAGTGCTAGTAAACTAGCGGGAGCCTCCTACGAGCAGTACTTC. It encodes CSASKLAGASYEQYF.

V usage is TRBV6-5 and J usage is TRBJ1-2; 7 positions match TRBD1. With 6 bases clipped from V and 3 bases from J, the junction kept 10 bases outside the gene matches. The germline V gene encodes CDR1 MNHEY and CDR2 SVGAGI. CDR3 length: 15 residues. The CDR3 DNA follows: TGTGCCAGCAGAGATACAGGGGCCCCAGACTATGGCTACACCTTC. Its protein is CASRDTGAPDYGYTF.

The J gene is TRBJ1-1, the V gene TRBV12-3 or TRBV12-4; 9 bases are a match to TRBD1. Trimming removed 6 bases from V and 4 bases from J; junction bases left unmatched: 3. The CDR3 sequence is 13 residues long. CDR3 loop: CASREQGATEAFF. The CDR3 DNA reads TGTGCCAGCAGGGAACAGGGGGCCACTGAAGCTTTCTTT.

The V gene is TRBV29-1, the J gene TRBJ1-3, with D unclear. The CDR3 sequence is 12 residues long. Germline assignment: CDR1 SQVTM and CDR2 ANQGSEA. Trimming removed 3 bases from V and 4 bases from J, with 7 bases in between. Here the CDR3 reads CSVDGSGNTIYF. The CDR3 DNA reads TGCAGCGTTGACGGGAGCGGAAACACCATATATTTT.

The rearrangement links TRBV10-3 to TRBJ2-7, with TRBD2 identical over 12 bases. Germline V gives CDR1 ENHRY, CDR2 SYGVKD. Trimming cost V 4 bases and J 2 bases; bases outside gene matches: 6. This CDR3 comprises 16 residues. The CDR3 sequence: CAISGRTSGAPYEQYF. CDR3 sequence (DNA): TGTGCCATCAGTGGCAGGACTAGCGGGGCACCCTACGAGCAGTACTTC.

V is TRBV7-3 and J is TRBJ2-2, with D tentatively TRBD2 (5 bases). V was cut by 0 bases and J by 6 bases, with 20 bases left in between. The germline V gene encodes CDR1 SGHTA and CDR2 FQGTGA. This CDR3 contains 18 residues. The CDR3 reads CASSLTDLAPPPPGELFF. As DNA, the CDR3 is TGTGCCAGCAGCTTAACCGACCTAGCTCCCCCTCCCCCCGGGGAGCTGTTTTTT. Variable domain in full (rest from reference TRBV7-3 and TRBJ2-2): GAGVSQTPSNKVTEKGKYVELRCDPISGHTALYWYRQSLGQGPEFLIYFQGTGAADDSGLPNDRFFAVRPEGSVSTLKIQRTERGDSAVYLCASSLTDLAPPPPGELFFGEGSRLTVL.

The chain employs TRBV19 and TRBJ2-1; TRBD2 matches 9 bases. CDR1 LNHDA and CDR2 SQIVND come from the germline V gene (reference sequence). The V segment lost 4 bases and the J segment 0 bases; nucleotides outside the gene matches: 7. The CDR3 is made up of 17 amino acids. CDR3 protein: CASSSGGAPRSYNEQFF. The CDR3 region has the DNA TGTGCCAGTAGTAGCGGGGGGGCGCCCCGCTCCTACAATGAGCAGTTCTTC.

In DNA, the CDR3 is TGTGCCAGCAGCTTAGAAATCGGAGGCGGTGAGCAGTTCTTC. Protein product: CASSLEIGGGEQFF. The gene calls are TRBV7-9 and TRBJ2-1, with D perhaps TRBD2 (5 bases). V dropped 1 base and J dropped 9 bases, with 13 bases sitting between them. The CDR3 has 14 amino acids. In germline, CDR1 is SEHNR, CDR2 FQNEAQ (reference sequence).

The V and J genes are TRBV7-3 and TRBJ2-7, with TRBD1 matching over 8 bases. Looked up from germline, CDR1 is SGHTA and CDR2 is FQGTGA. Germline trimming cut 5 bases from V and 7 bases from J; bases unmatched to any gene: 7. CDR3 size: 13 residues. CDR3 sequence (DNA): TGTGCCAGCAGCCAGGGGGCGATTCGGGAGCAGTACTTC. Amino acids: CASSQGAIREQYF.

This clone is a singleton in its sample. The rearrangement links TRBV19 to TRBJ2-7; D might be TRBD1 (7 bases). Trimming stripped 5 bases from V and 0 bases from J, with 14 bases between. CDR3 length equals 15 residues. CDR1 LNHDA and CDR2 SQIVND come from the germline V gene (reference sequence). CDR3 sequence reads: CASSPSGGPSYEQYF. The CDR3 bases are TGTGCCAGTAGTCCTTCAGGGGGGCCCTCCTACGAGCAGTACTTC.

The V gene is TRBV5-1, the J gene TRBJ2-7, with D possibly TRBD2 on 5 matching bases. The ends were cut back, 0 bases at V and 6 bases at J, with 13 bases in the middle. There are 14 residues in the CDR3. Germline CDR1 and CDR2: SGHRS and YFSETQ. CDR3 residues: CASSLVGEGGEQYF. The CDR3 region has the DNA TGCGCCAGCAGCTTGGTGGGTGAGGGTGGCGAGCAGTACTTC.

This chain links TRBV7-8 with TRBJ2-3; D uncertain. The germline V gene encodes CDR1 SGHVS and CDR2 FQNEAQ. The CDR3 runs to 12 residues. V was trimmed by 5 bases and J by 2 bases, leaving 5 bases between them. CDR3 DNA: TGTGCCAGCAGCCCCGTCACAGATACGCAGTATTTT. Translated: CASSPVTDTQYF.

This clone was seen just once. The V gene is TRBV9, the J gene TRBJ1-1, with 7 bases lining up with TRBD1. The V and J ends lost 2 bases and 6 bases, in that order; junction bases with no gene match: 7. The length of the CDR3 is 14 residues. Germline CDR1 reads SGDLS; CDR2 reads YYNGEE. CDR3: CASSVGRQGAEAFF. The DNA for the CDR3 is TGTGCCAGCAGCGTTGGGAGACAGGGCGCTGAAGCTTTCTTT. Drawing the rest from reference TRBV9 and TRBJ1-1, the complete variable domain is DSGVTQTPKHLITATGQRVTLRCSPRSGDLSVYWYQQSLDQGLQFLIQYYNGEERAKGNILERFSAQQFPDLHSELNLSSLELGDSALYFCASSVGRQGAEAFFGQGTRLTVV.